The 20 T cell receptor beta chains presented below share a single source sample, sequenced in a study of cytomegalovirus exposure and HLA in healthy donors (dated by TCRdb to 2015 to 2018). Libraries came from the immunoSEQ multiplex PCR assay. For the multiplex PCR, a mixture combining 60 forward primers for TCR Vbeta segments and 13 reverse primers for TCR Jbeta segments was used. The table comes from immuneACCESS by way of TCRdb, which keeps in-frame sequences with V and J called. Part of the clones is missing from these tables; in studies checked, under half for an unresolved V gene and the rest for unknown reasons. This sample has 75,000 to 80,000 clones in its table, and over 70% of those were observed once. The ten largest account for roughly 1.5% of the sample. The sample consisted of PBMCs. All receptors derive from a man aged 40-49 years in good health and CMV-seronegative.

The chain links TRBV4-2 to TRBJ2-7; tentatively, D is TRBD2 (7 bases). The germline V and J ends were trimmed by 1 base and 2 bases, with 15 bases remaining between them. Germline CDR1 is LGHNA and CDR2 is YNFKEQ. The CDR3 is 16 residues long. The CDR3 loop reads CASSQVGGAGPYEQYF. In nucleotides, the CDR3 is TGTGCCAGCAGCCAAGTGGGGGGGGCGGGACCCTACGAGCAGTACTTC.

The gene calls are TRBV2 and TRBJ2-1; no firm D call. V lost 4 bases, J lost 8 bases, and 12 bases lay in between. Germline CDR1 and CDR2: SNHLY and FYNNEI. This CDR3 has 13 residues. CDR3 sequence (DNA): TGTGCCAGCAGTGCTTACAATCGGGATGAGCAGTTCTTC. The encoded protein is CASSAYNRDEQFF. The full variable domain, completed using reference TRBV2 and TRBJ2-1, is EPEVTQTPSHQVTQMGQEVILRCVPISNHLYFYWYRQILGQKVEFLVSFYNNEISEKSEIFDDQFSVERPDGSNFTLKIRSTKLEDSAMYFCASSAYNRDEQFFGPGTRLTVL.

The chain links TRBV5-4 to TRBJ2-5, with D unclear. V lost 0 bases, J lost 5 bases, and 2 bases lay in between. Germline V gene data show CDR1 as SGHNT and CDR2 as YYREEE (reference sequence). CDR3 length equals 11 residues. The CDR3 DNA reads as TGTGCCAGCAGCTTGGCGGAGACCCAGTACTTC. Translated, it gives CASSLAETQYF.

This clone was picked up a small number of times. V is TRBV7-3 and J is TRBJ2-3; 9 bases agree with TRBD2. The germline V gene has CDR1 SGHTA and CDR2 FQGTGA. The CDR3 covers 15 residues. The V gene end was trimmed by 5 bases and the J gene end by 0 bases; junction bases not matched to a gene: 3. CDR3 DNA sequence: TGTGCCAGCAGCCAGACTAGCGGAAGCACAGATACGCAGTATTTT. Translating gives CASSQTSGSTDTQYF. Variable domain in full (rest from reference TRBV7-3 and TRBJ2-3): GAGVSQTPSNKVTEKGKYVELRCDPISGHTALYWYRQSLGQGPEFLIYFQGTGAADDSGLPNDRFFAVRPEGSVSTLKIQRTERGDSAVYLCASSQTSGSTDTQYFGPGTRLTVL.

The CDR3 is CSVRGTGLYEQYF. For the CDR3, the DNA is TGCAGCGTTCGAGGGACAGGGCTCTACGAGCAGTACTTC. The gene calls are TRBV29-1 and TRBJ2-7, with 9 bases identical to TRBD1. With V trimmed by 5 bases and J by 3 bases, 5 bases remained unmatched. This CDR3 has 13 amino acids. Germline CDR1 is SQVTM and CDR2 is ANQGSEA.

The rearrangement links TRBV19 to TRBJ2-4; D perhaps matches TRBD1 (6 bases). Germline V CDR1 and CDR2: LNHDA, SQIVND (reference sequence). V was cut by 4 bases and J by 2 bases, with 15 bases left in between. The CDR3 sequence is 16 residues long. The DNA of the CDR3 is TGTGCCAGTAGTAAACAGGGTGGTGGGTCCAAAAACATTCAGTACTTC. This sequence encodes CASSKQGGGSKNIQYF.

The chain has TRBV28 and TRBJ2-1; D is perhaps TRBD2 (5 bases). Trimming shortened V by 8 bases and J by 10 bases, and 21 bases separated the two germline ends. The germline V gene encodes CDR1 MDHEN and CDR2 SYDVKM. The CDR3 is 14 residues long. This CDR3 is CASRRSGDPGEQFF. For the CDR3, the DNA is TGTGCCAGCCGCCGGAGCGGAGACCCCGGGGAGCAGTTCTTC.

This clone was observed a few times. The chain couples TRBV5-1 to TRBJ2-2, with TRBD1 matching 8 bases. The CDR3 has 15 amino acids. Germline CDR1 reads SGHRS; CDR2 reads YFSETQ. The junction had 2 bases not matched to a gene; V was cut back by 4 bases and J by 0 bases. DNA of the CDR3: TGCGCCAGCAGCAAGACAGGGGCGAACACCGGGGAGCTGTTTTTT. Protein: CASSKTGANTGELFF.

The table lists this clone with a few counts. The chain combines TRBV9 with TRBJ1-3; 9 bases match TRBD1. The trim removed 0 bases at V and 0 bases at J, leaving 7 bases unmatched. CDR1 is SGDLS and CDR2 is YYNGEE in the germline V gene. The CDR3 consists of 18 residues. CDR3 amino acids: CASSVGGQGRGSGNTIYF. In DNA, the CDR3 is TGTGCCAGCAGCGTAGGGGGACAGGGTCGAGGCTCTGGAAACACCATATATTTT. Using reference TRBV9 and TRBJ1-3 for the parts outside the CDR3, the full variable domain is DSGVTQTPKHLITATGQRVTLRCSPRSGDLSVYWYQQSLDQGLQFLIQYYNGEERAKGNILERFSAQQFPDLHSELNLSSLELGDSALYFCASSVGGQGRGSGNTIYFGEGSWLTVV.

This sequence joins TRBV29-1 and TRBJ1-1; 12 positions match TRBD1. The CDR3 spans 18 residues. Per germline, CDR1 SQVTM and CDR2 ANQGSEA. Trimming at V came to 6 bases and at J to 1 base, leaving 15 bases not matched to a gene. The CDR3 region is CSVADRDRGQIRNTEAFF. The CDR3 DNA is TGCAGCGTCGCCGATCGGGACAGGGGGCAAATAAGGAACACTGAAGCTTTCTTT.

V gene TRBV6-1 combines with J gene TRBJ2-1; D might be TRBD2 (6 bases). The germline V gene has CDR1 MNHNS and CDR2 SASEGT. V lost 6 bases and J lost 8, with 17 bases in between. The CDR3 length is 14 residues. CDR3 protein: CASRTGGALHEQFF. The CDR3, as DNA: TGTGCCAGCAGAACCGGAGGGGCCCTCCATGAGCAGTTCTTC.

The genes are TRBV7-8 and TRBJ2-1; 9 bases are shared with TRBD2. The CDR3 totals 13 residues. Germline-derived CDR1 and CDR2 are SGHVS and FQNEAQ. The V gene end was trimmed by 5 bases and the J gene end by 6 bases; junction bases not matched to a gene: 2. CDR3 coding DNA: TGTGCCAGCAGCCTTAGCGGGAGCAATGAGCAGTTCTTC. Protein product: CASSLSGSNEQFF.

The V gene is TRBV13, the J gene TRBJ2-1; 8 positions match TRBD2. Trimming at V came to 2 bases and at J to 1 base, leaving 4 bases not matched to a gene. Germline-derived CDR1 and CDR2 are PRHDT and FYEKMQ (reference sequence). The CDR3 is made up of 16 amino acids. CDR3 in amino acids: CASSLFAGGSYNEQFF. The DNA of the CDR3 is TGTGCCAGCAGCTTATTTGCGGGGGGTTCCTACAATGAGCAGTTCTTC. The whole variable domain, remainder taken from reference TRBV13 and TRBJ2-1, is AAGVIQSPRHLIKEKRETATLKCYPIPRHDTVYWYQQGPGQDPQFLISFYEKMQSDKGSIPDRFSAQQFSDYHSELNMSSLELGDSALYFCASSLFAGGSYNEQFFGPGTRLTVL.

In this sample, this clone turned up a few times. The rearrangement joins TRBV28 to TRBJ1-2; the D gene is possibly TRBD1 (5 bases). The CDR3 loop spans 14 amino acids. V was clipped by 3 bases and J by 4 bases, with 12 bases between them. Per the germline V gene, CDR1 is MDHEN and CDR2 is SYDVKM. The CDR3 nucleotides are TGTGCCAGCAGTTTTGGGGCCGGGGGCTATGGCTACACCTTC. It codes for CASSFGAGGYGYTF.

The chain uses TRBV5-5 and TRBJ1-5; 10 bases line up with TRBD1. J was trimmed by 0 bases and V by 0 bases; bases with no gene match: 6. Germline V gene data show CDR1 as SGHKS and CDR2 as YYEKEE (reference sequence). The CDR3 loop spans 18 amino acids. The CDR3 protein is CASSLDGTGDVSNQPQHF. CDR3 nucleotides: TGTGCCAGCAGCTTGGACGGGACAGGGGACGTTAGCAATCAGCCCCAGCATTTT.

This clone was recorded a few times. The V gene is TRBV5-4, the J gene TRBJ1-6; a weak D match, TRBD1 (6 bases). Trimming stripped 4 bases from V and 6 bases from J, with 14 bases between. The CDR3 runs to 15 residues. The germline V gene encodes CDR1 SGHNT and CDR2 YYREEE (reference sequence). The CDR3 region is CASSMDRVINSPLHF. In DNA, the CDR3 is TGTGCCAGCAGCATGGACAGAGTCATTAATTCACCCCTCCACTTT.

This clone was counted only a few times. The chain couples TRBV6-4 to TRBJ1-2; D uncertain. V was clipped by 8 bases and J by 6 bases, with 13 bases between them. CDR1 and CDR2 from the germline V gene are MRHNA and SNTAGT. The CDR3 totals 12 residues. The CDR3 region is CASRKELNGYTF. For the CDR3, the DNA is TGTGCCAGCCGTAAAGAGTTAAATGGCTACACCTTC.

The V call is TRBV7-9, the J call TRBJ2-2; 8 bases are shared with TRBD2. CDR3 size: 15 residues. The V gene end was trimmed by 1 base and the J gene end by 6 bases; junction bases not matched to a gene: 4. Germline CDR1 is SEHNR and CDR2 is FQNEAQ (reference sequence). The CDR3 bases are TGTGCCAGCAGCTTAGGCTCGGGAGGGGCCGGGGAGCTGTTTTTT. The encoded protein is CASSLGSGGAGELFF.

This clone was observed a few times. The rearrangement links TRBV4-2 to TRBJ2-1, with TRBD2 matching 8 bases. There are 15 residues in the CDR3. The germline gives CDR1 LGHNA, CDR2 YNFKEQ. The ends lost 3 bases at V and 5 bases at J; junction bases unmatched: 6. The CDR3 sequence: CASSQGSGKDNEQFF. For the CDR3, the DNA is TGTGCCAGCAGCCAGGGTAGCGGGAAAGACAATGAGCAGTTCTTC.

This chain uses TRBV11-2 with TRBJ1-6; D remains unclear. Germline CDR1 reads SGHAT; CDR2 reads FQNNGV. V lost 2 bases and J 9 bases, leaving 8 bases between the germline ends. The CDR3 is 13 amino acids. The CDR3 loop reads CASSLYGFSPLHF. DNA of the CDR3: TGTGCCAGCAGCTTATACGGGTTTTCACCCCTCCACTTT.